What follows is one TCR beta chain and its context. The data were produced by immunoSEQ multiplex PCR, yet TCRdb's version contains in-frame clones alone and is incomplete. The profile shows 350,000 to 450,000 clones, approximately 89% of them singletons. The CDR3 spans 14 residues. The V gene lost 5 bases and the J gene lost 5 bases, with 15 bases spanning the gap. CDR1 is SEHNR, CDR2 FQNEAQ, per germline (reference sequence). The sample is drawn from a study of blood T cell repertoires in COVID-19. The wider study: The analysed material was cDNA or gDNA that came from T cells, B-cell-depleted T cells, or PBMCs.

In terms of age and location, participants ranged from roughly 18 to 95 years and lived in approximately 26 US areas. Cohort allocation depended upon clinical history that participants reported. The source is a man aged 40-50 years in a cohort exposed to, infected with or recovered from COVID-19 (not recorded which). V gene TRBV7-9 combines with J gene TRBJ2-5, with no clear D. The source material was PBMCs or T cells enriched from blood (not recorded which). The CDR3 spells CASSLDVLAETQYF. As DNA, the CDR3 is TGTGCCAGCAGCCTAGATGTACTCGCGGAGACCCAGTACTTC.